The 25 T cell receptor beta chains in this list originate from one sample, sequenced in a study of Tregs in tolerant kidney transplant recipients. The nonmyeloablative bone marrow transplants came from related graft donors, with transient mixed chimerism. Only in-frame clones appear in the TCRdb table, and some are missing; sequencing was by immunoSEQ multiplex PCR. The table shows about 64,000 clones, with around 87% occurring only once. The sequences come from CD4+ T cells from blood (PBMCs), collected 6 months after the transplant. These receptor sequences come from a human patient who received a combined kidney and bone marrow transplant. Some T cells may be the graft donor's.

The chain couples TRBV2 to TRBJ2-2, with TRBD1 matching 10 bases. The CDR3 covers 16 residues. The V segment lost 2 bases and the J segment 3 bases; nucleotides outside the gene matches: 3. Germline V gene sequence: CDR1 SNHLY, CDR2 FYNNEI. The CDR3 DNA follows: TGTGCCAGCAGTGAAAGACAGGGGGCCGACACCGGGGAGCTGTTTTTT. It is translated as CASSERQGADTGELFF.

The chain employs TRBV27 and TRBJ2-2; the D gene is possibly TRBD2 (5 bases). This CDR3 has 13 amino acids. Germline CDR1 is MNHEY and CDR2 is SMNVEV (reference sequence). Trimming took 7 bases from V and 6 from J, leaving 12 bases between them. The CDR3 region has the DNA TGTGCCAGCACCCCCCTAGCAGCCGGGGAGCTGTTTTTT. As protein: CASTPLAAGELFF.

This sequence joins TRBV2 and TRBJ2-3, with TRBD1 identical over 9 bases. The CDR3 runs to 16 residues. The germline V gene has CDR1 SNHLY and CDR2 FYNNEI. The junction had 16 bases not matched to a gene; V was cut back by 9 bases and J by 6 bases. The CDR3 nucleotides read TGTGCCAGTGTCTTTGGACAGGGGAGGGTGGGGGATACGCAGTATTTT. It codes for CASVFGQGRVGDTQYF. Supplemented by reference TRBV2 and TRBJ2-3, the full variable domain reads EPEVTQTPSHQVTQMGQEVILRCVPISNHLYFYWYRQILGQKVEFLVSFYNNEISEKSEIFDDQFSVERPDGSNFTLKIRSTKLEDSAMYFCASVFGQGRVGDTQYFGPGTRLTVL.

J is TRBJ2-7 and V is TRBV11-3, with TRBD2 identical over 8 bases. V was pared by 5 bases and J by 5 bases, with 8 bases of the junction left unmatched. CDR3 length: 14 residues. Looked up from germline, CDR1 is SGHNT and CDR2 is YENEEA. CDR3 nucleotides: TGTGCCAGCAGCCCGGGACTAGTAAGGGACGAGCAGTACTTC. Protein sequence: CASSPGLVRDEQYF.

This chain connects TRBV5-4 to TRBJ2-3, with D possibly being TRBD2 (6 bases). Germline V gene sequence: CDR1 SGHNT, CDR2 YYREEE (reference sequence). The V and J ends lost 3 bases and 2 bases respectively, with 7 bases between them. The CDR3 totals 13 residues. Here the CDR3 reads CASSWTNTDTQYF. In DNA, the CDR3 is TGTGCCAGCAGCTGGACTAACACAGATACGCAGTATTTT.

CDR3 nucleotide sequence: TGTGCCAGCTCACCAAGTTCCAGGGCTTTTAATTCACCCCTCCACTTT. This sequence encodes CASSPSSRAFNSPLHF. The rearrangement joins TRBV18 to TRBJ1-6, with a possible D match to TRBD1 (5 bases). Trimming took 2 bases from V and 6 from J, leaving 14 bases between them. The CDR3 runs 16 residues. The germline CDR1 and CDR2 sequences are KGHSH and LQKENI.

The count of this clone is one. The chain links TRBV7-8 to TRBJ1-1; D gene ambiguous. Trimming removed 2 bases at V and 6 bases at J, with 10 bases between. Germline CDR1 reads SGHVS; CDR2 reads FQNEAQ. The CDR3 has 13 residues. DNA of the CDR3: TGTGCCAGCAGCTTAAGGTGGGAGGCTGAAGCTTTCTTT. It specifies CASSLRWEAEAFF.

The rearrangement uses TRBV5-1 and TRBJ2-6; D might be TRBD2 (6 bases). Germline CDR1 and CDR2: SGHRS and YFSETQ. V lost 4 bases, J lost 2 bases, and 16 bases lay in between. This CDR3 contains 17 residues. The CDR3 DNA is TGCGCCAGCAGCGCCGGGCAGGGACTTACTGGGGCCAACGTCCTGACTTTC. It is translated as CASSAGQGLTGANVLTF.

The V call is TRBV13, the J call TRBJ2-1; possibly TRBD2 for D (7 bases). CDR3 length: 17 amino acids. Per germline, CDR1 PRHDT and CDR2 FYEKMQ (reference sequence). V was clipped by 5 bases and J by 5 bases, with 22 bases between them. CDR3 amino acids: CASSPPRMRGPDNEQFF. CDR3 sequence (DNA): TGTGCCAGCAGCCCCCCCCGGATGCGGGGGCCCGACAATGAGCAGTTCTTC.

This chain connects TRBV19 to TRBJ2-3, with D hard to call. Trimming cost V 5 bases and J 4 bases, with 19 bases left between them. Per germline, CDR1 LNHDA and CDR2 SQIVND (reference sequence). The CDR3 covers 16 residues. This CDR3 reads CASSSPWVSSADTQYF. CDR3 DNA: TGTGCCAGTAGTTCCCCTTGGGTTAGCTCCGCAGATACGCAGTATTTT.

The sample holds a few counts of this clone. This sequence joins TRBV28 and TRBJ2-1; TRBD2 aligns across 8 bases. Germline V lookup: CDR1 MDHEN, CDR2 SYDVKM. CDR3 length: 17 amino acids. Germline trimming cut 7 bases from V and 4 bases from J; bases unmatched to any gene: 15. The CDR3 spells CASTSAGTRASYNEQFF. Written as DNA, the CDR3 is TGTGCCAGCACCTCCGCAGGGACTAGAGCATCGTACAATGAGCAGTTCTTC.

The chain combines TRBV6-1 with TRBJ2-1; D not certain. Deletions cut 7 bases from V and 7 bases from J, with 17 bases between. The CDR3 loop spans 14 amino acids. CDR1 is MNHNS, CDR2 SASEGT, per germline. The CDR3 loop is CASTLATISNEQFF. CDR3 bases: TGTGCCAGCACCCTTGCTACTATAAGTAATGAGCAGTTCTTC.

CDR3 in DNA: TGTGCCAGCAGTTCGAACGGGAACTATGGCTACACCTTC. Its translation: CASSSNGNYGYTF. This chain links TRBV27 with TRBJ1-2; D remains unclear. Germline lookup yields CDR1 MNHEY and CDR2 SMNVEV (reference sequence). The V gene lost 4 bases and the J gene lost 2 bases, with 8 bases spanning the gap. The CDR3 is 13 amino acids.

This clone was observed once. The J gene is TRBJ2-1, the V gene TRBV7-6; 11 bases agree with TRBD2. The CDR3 loop spans 20 amino acids. Germline lookup yields CDR1 SGHVS and CDR2 FNYEAQ. With V trimmed by 2 bases and J by 7 bases, 19 bases remained unmatched. The CDR3: CASSLKLAGGQLPKGNEQFF. The CDR3 coding sequence is TGTGCCAGCAGCTTAAAGCTAGCGGGAGGCCAACTACCCAAAGGGAATGAGCAGTTCTTC.

This chain uses TRBV18 with TRBJ2-2, with D perhaps TRBD1 (6 bases). The V end lost 5 bases, the J end lost 5 bases, and 9 bases lay between the germline ends. This CDR3 has 13 residues. Germline CDR1 KGHSH, CDR2 LQKENI. CDR3 residues: CASSGQSTGELFF. CDR3 in DNA: TGTGCCAGCTCAGGACAGTCTACCGGGGAGCTGTTTTTT.

The CDR3 DNA sequence: TGTGCCAGCAGCTCCCGAGGCAGCTCTGGAAACACCATATATTTT. Encoded protein: CASSSRGSSGNTIYF. This chain connects TRBV7-3 to TRBJ1-3, with no clear D. The ends were cut back, 4 bases at V and 0 bases at J, with 10 bases in the middle. The CDR3 spans 15 residues. CDR1 is SGHTA, CDR2 FQGTGA, per germline. Using reference TRBV7-3 and TRBJ1-3 for the parts outside the CDR3, the full variable domain is GAGVSQTPSNKVTEKGKYVELRCDPISGHTALYWYRQSLGQGPEFLIYFQGTGAADDSGLPNDRFFAVRPEGSVSTLKIQRTERGDSAVYLCASSSRGSSGNTIYFGEGSWLTVV.

The V and J genes are TRBV19 and TRBJ2-7; the match to TRBD2 covers 10 bases. This CDR3 contains 17 residues. Germline V lookup: CDR1 LNHDA, CDR2 SQIVND (reference sequence). Trimming took 5 bases from V and 2 from J; bases not matched to a gene: 12. The CDR3 sequence is CASSYHFSGRSPYEQYF. Here the CDR3 DNA reads TGTGCCAGTAGTTACCATTTTAGCGGGAGGTCCCCCTACGAGCAGTACTTC.

The rearrangement joins TRBV7-2 to TRBJ2-4; 12 bases map to TRBD2. The V segment lost 1 base and the J segment 9 bases; nucleotides outside the gene matches: 4. The germline V gene encodes CDR1 SGHTA and CDR2 FQGNSA. The CDR3 runs to 15 residues. The CDR3 nucleotides read TGTGCCAGCAGCTTAGGTCTAGCGGGAGGGGGCATTCAGTACTTC. Its protein is CASSLGLAGGGIQYF. The whole variable domain, remainder taken from reference TRBV7-2 and TRBJ2-4, is GAGVSQSPSNKVTEKGKDVELRCDPISGHTALYWYRQSLGQGLEFLIYFQGNSAPDKSGLPSDRFSAERTGGSVSTLTIQRTQQEDSAVYLCASSLGLAGGGIQYFGAGTRLSVL.

The CDR3 loop reads CASSSLAGQETQYF. In DNA, the CDR3 is TGTGCCAGCAGCTCACTAGCGGGGCAAGAGACCCAGTACTTC. The V gene is TRBV7-3, the J gene TRBJ2-5; 10 nucleotides agree with TRBD2. Trimming took 4 bases from V and 2 from J; bases not matched to a gene: 1. CDR3 size: 14 residues. CDR1 SGHTA and CDR2 FQGTGA come from the germline V gene. The full variable domain, rest sourced from reference TRBV7-3 and TRBJ2-5, is GAGVSQTPSNKVTEKGKYVELRCDPISGHTALYWYRQSLGQGPEFLIYFQGTGAADDSGLPNDRFFAVRPEGSVSTLKIQRTERGDSAVYLCASSSLAGQETQYFGPGTRLLVL.

This rearrangement joins TRBV5-1 to TRBJ2-1; 15 bases are shared with TRBD2. Germline V gene sequence: CDR1 SGHRS, CDR2 YFSETQ. After removal of 2 bases from V and 7 bases from J, the junction contained 4 bases not matched to a gene. The CDR3 sequence is 16 residues long. CDR3 in amino acids: CASSFGTSGGQNEQFF. The CDR3 DNA follows: TGCGCCAGCAGCTTCGGGACTAGCGGGGGGCAAAATGAGCAGTTCTTC.

J is TRBJ2-1 and V is TRBV5-6; D is perhaps TRBD2 (5 bases). The length of the CDR3 is 13 residues. Germline CDR1 is SGHDT and CDR2 is YYEEEE. Trimming removed 1 base at V and 6 bases at J, with 8 bases between. CDR3 nucleotide sequence: TGTGCCAGCAGCTTGCCTAGCTTCAATGAGCAGTTCTTC. Translating it yields CASSLPSFNEQFF.

In DNA form, the CDR3 reads TGCGCCAGCAGGAGTACCGGGAGTTATAATGAGCAGTTCTTC. Its translation: CASRSTGSYNEQFF. The genes are TRBV5-1 and TRBJ2-1, with D tentatively TRBD2 (6 bases). CDR3 length: 14 residues. Trimming took 5 bases from V and 7 from J, leaving 16 bases between them. The germline V gene has CDR1 SGHRS and CDR2 YFSETQ.

The chain links TRBV16 to TRBJ2-7; TRBD1 is a possible D gene (6 bases). The CDR3 totals 14 residues. Trimming removed 0 bases from V and 1 base from J, with 7 bases in between. Germline V CDR1 and CDR2: KGHSY, FQNENV. In nucleotides, the CDR3 is TGTGCCAGCAGCCAATCACAGGGATCCTACGAGCAGTACTTC. Encoded protein: CASSQSQGSYEQYF.

The genes are TRBV9 and TRBJ2-1; 8 nucleotides match TRBD2. CDR3 size: 14 residues. Per the germline V gene, CDR1 is SGDLS and CDR2 is YYNGEE. Trimming took 2 bases from V and 9 from J; bases not matched to a gene: 7. CDR3 in DNA: TGTGCCAGCAGCGTTGGTAGCGGGACCAGTGAGCAGTTCTTC. This encodes CASSVGSGTSEQFF.

The V gene is TRBV28, the J gene TRBJ2-3; 7 bases are shared with TRBD1. The J segment lost 0 bases and the V segment lost 3 bases, leaving 3 bases of the junction unmatched. There are 15 residues in the CDR3. Per germline, CDR1 MDHEN and CDR2 SYDVKM. The CDR3 sequence: CASSFEGASTDTQYF. CDR3 sequence (DNA): TGTGCCAGCAGTTTCGAGGGGGCGAGCACAGATACGCAGTATTTT.